This section outlines one T cell receptor (beta chain) sequence together with its context. The sample belongs to a study of T cell clusters in autoimmune cytopenias. Some 38,000 genome equivalents of blood DNA were amplified for TRB. One tube held mixed TRB-A and TRB-B primer pools for touch-down PCR. TCRdb re-called the multiplex PCR reads and catalogs CDR3 proteins one per entry, DNA excluded. The table gives some 6,200 distinct CDR3 sequences; the top ten clones make up roughly 21% of it. The CDR3 is made up of 15 amino acids. Germline V gene data show CDR1 as MNHEY and CDR2 as SMNVEV (reference sequence). The same specimen was also included in a second study, on T cell repertoires in aging, cancer and after chemotherapy.

The chain combines TRBV27 with TRBJ2-3; TCRdb's D call of TRBD2 is untestable without DNA. This receptor was obtained from a human donor in good health. The source material was peripheral blood. The CDR3 loop is CASSSGGAVADTQYF.